This record looks at one TCR beta chain sequence and its context. These data originate in a study of blood T cell repertoires in COVID-19. V was trimmed by 9 bases and J by 0 bases, leaving 9 bases between them. Germline V CDR1 and CDR2: ENHRY, SYGVKD. CDR3 length equals 12 residues. TCRdb's table, derived via immunoSEQ multiplex PCR, lists solely in-frame clones and lacks some. The sample lists 300,000 to 400,000 clones, approximately 90% occurring once. The chain combines TRBV10-3 with TRBJ2-7; D perhaps matches TRBD1 (6 bases). The source is a woman aged 30 to 39 with acute COVID-19. Specimen: PBMCs or T cells enriched from blood (not recorded which). In DNA, the CDR3 is TGTGCCATTAAGACAGGCTCCTACGAGCAGTACTTC. Residues: CAIKTGSYEQYF.